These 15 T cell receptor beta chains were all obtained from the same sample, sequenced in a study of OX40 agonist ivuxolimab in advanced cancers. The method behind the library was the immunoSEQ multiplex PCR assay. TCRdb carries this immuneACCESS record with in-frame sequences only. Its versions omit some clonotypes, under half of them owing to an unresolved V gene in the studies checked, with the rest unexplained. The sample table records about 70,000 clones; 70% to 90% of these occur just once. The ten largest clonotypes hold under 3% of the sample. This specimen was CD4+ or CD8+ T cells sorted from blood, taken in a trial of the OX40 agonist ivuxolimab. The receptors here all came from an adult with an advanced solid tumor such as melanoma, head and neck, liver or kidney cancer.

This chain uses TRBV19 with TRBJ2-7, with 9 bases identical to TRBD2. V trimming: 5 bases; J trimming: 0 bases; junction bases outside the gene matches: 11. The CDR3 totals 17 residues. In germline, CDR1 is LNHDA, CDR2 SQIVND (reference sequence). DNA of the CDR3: TGTGCCAGTAGTCCCCAGTGGGGTAGCGGGAGCTCCTACGAGCAGTACTTC. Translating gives CASSPQWGSGSSYEQYF.

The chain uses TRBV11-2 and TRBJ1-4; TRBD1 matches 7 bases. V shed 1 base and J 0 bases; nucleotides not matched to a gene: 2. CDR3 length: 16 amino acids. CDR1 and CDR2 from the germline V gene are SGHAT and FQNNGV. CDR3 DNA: TGTGCCAGCAGCTTAGCAGGGGGTCCAACTAATGAAAAACTGTTTTTT. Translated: CASSLAGGPTNEKLFF.

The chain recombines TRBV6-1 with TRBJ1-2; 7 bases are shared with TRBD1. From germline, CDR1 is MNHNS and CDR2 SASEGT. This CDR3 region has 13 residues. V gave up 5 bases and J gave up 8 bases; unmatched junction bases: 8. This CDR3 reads CASSYNRGRGYTF. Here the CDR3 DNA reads TGTGCCAGCAGTTATAACAGGGGACGCGGCTACACCTTC.

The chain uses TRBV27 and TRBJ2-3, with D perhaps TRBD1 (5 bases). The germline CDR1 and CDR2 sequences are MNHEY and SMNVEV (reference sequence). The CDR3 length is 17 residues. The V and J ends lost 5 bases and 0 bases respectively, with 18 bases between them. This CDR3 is CASSAQPRQPSTDTQYF. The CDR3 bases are TGTGCCAGCAGTGCCCAACCCCGACAGCCTAGCACAGATACGCAGTATTTT.

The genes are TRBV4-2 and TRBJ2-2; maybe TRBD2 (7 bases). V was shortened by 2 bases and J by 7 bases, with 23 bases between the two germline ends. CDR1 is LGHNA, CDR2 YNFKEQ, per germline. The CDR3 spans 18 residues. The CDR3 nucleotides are TGTGCCAGCAGCCAATCATCGCTGGGGGGGCAGGTTAACGGGGAGCTGTTTTTT. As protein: CASSQSSLGGQVNGELFF.

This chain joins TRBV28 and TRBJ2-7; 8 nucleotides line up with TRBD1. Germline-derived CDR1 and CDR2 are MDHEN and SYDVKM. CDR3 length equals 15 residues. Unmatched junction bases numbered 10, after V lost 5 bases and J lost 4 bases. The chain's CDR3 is CASSRPGTGLYEQYF. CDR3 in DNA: TGTGCCAGCAGTCGACCCGGGACAGGTTTATACGAGCAGTACTTC.

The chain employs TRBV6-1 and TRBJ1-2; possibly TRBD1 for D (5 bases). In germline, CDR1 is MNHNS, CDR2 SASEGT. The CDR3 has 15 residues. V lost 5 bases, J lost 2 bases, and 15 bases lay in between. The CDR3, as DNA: TGTGCCAGCAGTAATCGGGGGGGAGGGAACTATGGCTACACCTTC. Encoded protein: CASSNRGGGNYGYTF.

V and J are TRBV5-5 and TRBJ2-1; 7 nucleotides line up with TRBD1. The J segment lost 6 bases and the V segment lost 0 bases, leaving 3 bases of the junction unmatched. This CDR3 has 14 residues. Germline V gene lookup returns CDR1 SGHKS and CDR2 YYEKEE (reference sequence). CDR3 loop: CASSLAGQSNEQFF. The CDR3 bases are TGTGCCAGCAGCTTGGCGGGACAGTCCAATGAGCAGTTCTTC.

As DNA, the CDR3 is TGTGCCAGCAGCTCACCTGGAAATCCAGGGGCCAACGTCCTGACTTTC. This sequence encodes CASSSPGNPGANVLTF. The chain has TRBV5-6 and TRBJ2-6; D remains ambiguous. Per the germline V gene, CDR1 is SGHDT and CDR2 is YYEEEE. CDR3 length: 16 amino acids. V was shortened by 3 bases and J by 4 bases, with 14 bases between the two germline ends. Based on the CDR3 plus reference TRBV5-6 and TRBJ2-6, the full variable domain is DAGVTQSPTHLIKTRGQQVTLRCSPKSGHDTVSWYQQALGQGPQFIFQYYEEEERQRGNFPDRFSGHQFPNYSSELNVNALLLGDSALYLCASSSPGNPGANVLTFGAGSRLTVL.

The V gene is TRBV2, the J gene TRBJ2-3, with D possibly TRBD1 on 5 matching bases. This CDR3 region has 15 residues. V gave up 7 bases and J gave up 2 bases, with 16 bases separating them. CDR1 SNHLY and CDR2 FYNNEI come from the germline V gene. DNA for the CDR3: TGTGCCAGCATTTTCCCCCAGGGATACACAGATACGCAGTATTTT. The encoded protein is CASIFPQGYTDTQYF.

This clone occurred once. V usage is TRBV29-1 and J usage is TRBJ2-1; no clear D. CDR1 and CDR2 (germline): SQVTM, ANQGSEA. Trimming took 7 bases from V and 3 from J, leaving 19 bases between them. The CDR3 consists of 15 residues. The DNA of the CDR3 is TGCAGCGGATTGGAAGGTTCGTCTCGCTACAATGAGCAGTTCTTC. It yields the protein CSGLEGSSRYNEQFF.

The DNA of the CDR3 is TGTGCCAGCAGTTACTCGACGGGGTGGGAGACCCAGTACTTC. It is translated as CASSYSTGWETQYF. The V call is TRBV6-6, the J call TRBJ2-5; maybe TRBD2 (5 bases). The CDR3 is made up of 14 amino acids. The V end lost 0 bases, the J end lost 5 bases, and 10 bases lay between the germline ends. The germline V gene has CDR1 MNHNY and CDR2 SVGAGI (reference sequence).

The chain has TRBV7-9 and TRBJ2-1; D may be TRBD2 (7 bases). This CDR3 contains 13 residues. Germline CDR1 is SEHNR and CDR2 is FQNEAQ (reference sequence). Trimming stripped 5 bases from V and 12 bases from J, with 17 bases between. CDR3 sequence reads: CASSLEGGQGQFF. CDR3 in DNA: TGTGCCAGCAGCCTCGAGGGGGGGCAGGGGCAGTTCTTC.

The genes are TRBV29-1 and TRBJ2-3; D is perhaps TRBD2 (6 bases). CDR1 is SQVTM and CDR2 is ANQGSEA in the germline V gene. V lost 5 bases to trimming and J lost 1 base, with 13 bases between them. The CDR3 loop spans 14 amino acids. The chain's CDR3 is CSVRIADGTDTQYF. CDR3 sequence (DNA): TGCAGCGTTCGAATAGCGGACGGCACAGATACGCAGTATTTT.

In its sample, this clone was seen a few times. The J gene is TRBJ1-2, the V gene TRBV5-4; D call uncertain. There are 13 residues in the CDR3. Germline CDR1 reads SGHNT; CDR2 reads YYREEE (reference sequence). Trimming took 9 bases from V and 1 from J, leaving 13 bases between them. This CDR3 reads CATTPRGNYGYTF. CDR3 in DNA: TGTGCCACCACGCCCCGGGGTAACTATGGCTACACCTTC.